These 18 T cell receptor beta chains were sequenced from one sample in a study of a mutant IDH1 vaccine in newly diagnosed glioma. As to time point: baseline, week 1 (first vaccination visit). Stated treatment: pre-vaccination baseline after standard-of-care therapy. Method: immunoSEQ multiplex PCR; TCRdb's copy keeps in-frame clones and lacks some. Here the sample spans approximately 54,000 clones, about four fifths being singletons. Sequenced here: PBMCs, sampled from a glioma patient treated with radiotherapy, temozolomide or both. The receptors shown here come from a man between 18 and 29 years old with glioma.

This chain links TRBV27 with TRBJ2-1; D is uncertain. CDR3 size: 13 residues. Trimming removed 4 bases at V and 5 bases at J, with 9 bases between. CDR1 is MNHEY, CDR2 SMNVEV, per germline (reference sequence). The CDR3 bases are TGTGCCAGCAGTTGGGTTGGGGACAATGAGCAGTTCTTC. This codes for CASSWVGDNEQFF.

The chain has TRBV25-1 and TRBJ1-2; 8 nucleotides line up with TRBD1. The germline V gene has CDR1 MGHDK and CDR2 SYGVNS. The CDR3 has 16 amino acids. V lost 3 bases and J lost 5; bases outside the gene matches: 11. The CDR3 reads CASSEQTGEEGYGYTF. The CDR3 coding sequence is TGTGCCAGCAGTGAGCAGACAGGGGAGGAAGGGTATGGCTACACCTTC.

The count of this clone is one. This chain connects TRBV5-6 to TRBJ1-3; a weak D match, TRBD1 (5 bases). Looked up from germline, CDR1 is SGHDT and CDR2 is YYEEEE. The V and J ends lost 1 base and 0 bases respectively, with 11 bases between them. This CDR3 is 16 amino acids long. The CDR3 coding sequence is TGTGCCAGCAGCTTGTTGGGGGTGAGCTCTGGAAACACCATATATTTT. This sequence encodes CASSLLGVSSGNTIYF.

This clone appeared a few times. The chain carries TRBV30 and TRBJ1-5; D perhaps matches TRBD1 (5 bases). Trimming removed 2 bases from V and 11 bases from J, with 13 bases in between. Germline assignment: CDR1 GTSNPN and CDR2 SVGIG (reference sequence). The CDR3 totals 12 residues. The CDR3 nucleotides are TGTGCCTGGAGTTCCACCGGGGGGTCCCAGCATTTT. Its protein is CAWSSTGGSQHF.

The chain combines TRBV15 with TRBJ1-6; 10 bases agree with TRBD1. Germline loops: CDR1 LNHNV, CDR2 YYDKDF (reference sequence). The CDR3 is 15 amino acids. V lost 4 bases and J lost 9; bases outside the gene matches: 6. The CDR3 loop reads CATSIRDRGGSPLHF. CDR3 coding DNA: TGTGCCACCAGCATCCGGGACAGGGGCGGTTCACCCCTCCACTTT.

This chain links TRBV7-2 with TRBJ2-6, with D tentatively TRBD2 (6 bases). With 3 bases removed from V and 2 bases from J, the gap between germline ends came to 8 bases. Germline V gives CDR1 SGHTA, CDR2 FQGNSA. The CDR3 totals 15 residues. The CDR3 nucleotides are TGTGCCAGCAGCTTCGGGGGAACTGGGGCCAACGTCCTGACTTTC. Encoded protein: CASSFGGTGANVLTF.

The chain employs TRBV5-4 and TRBJ1-2; 11 nucleotides agree with TRBD1. The CDR3 has 15 amino acids. CDR1 SGHNT and CDR2 YYREEE come from the germline V gene (reference sequence). Losses at the gene ends were 0 bases for V and 8 bases for J; bases not matched to a gene: 6. The CDR3 loop reads CASSLEAGQGVGYTF. In nucleotides, the CDR3 is TGTGCCAGCAGCTTGGAAGCGGGACAGGGGGTAGGCTACACCTTC. Full variable domain (outside the CDR3, taken from reference TRBV5-4 and TRBJ1-2): ETGVTQSPTHLIKTRGQQVTLRCSSQSGHNTVSWYQQALGQGPQFIFQYYREEENGRGNFPPRFSGLQFPNYSSELNVNALELDDSALYLCASSLEAGQGVGYTFGSGTRLTVV.

This chain joins TRBV2 and TRBJ1-1; D is possibly TRBD1 (5 bases). V was shortened by 4 bases and J by 2 bases, with 8 bases between the two germline ends. CDR3 size: 13 residues. Per germline, CDR1 SNHLY and CDR2 FYNNEI. The CDR3 protein is CASSGQLNTEAFF. The CDR3 DNA is TGTGCCAGCAGTGGACAGCTCAACACTGAAGCTTTCTTT.

The J gene is TRBJ2-5, the V gene TRBV6-5; 7 nucleotides match TRBD2. With 7 bases clipped from V and 5 bases from J, the junction kept 1 base outside the gene matches. The CDR3 has 11 residues. Germline assignment: CDR1 MNHEY and CDR2 SVGAGI. The CDR3: CASTGGETQYF. The DNA for the CDR3 is TGTGCCAGCACCGGGGGGGAGACCCAGTACTTC.

The CDR3 DNA reads as TGTGCCAGCAGGACAGGGTGGACCACTGAAGCTTTCTTT. Translating it yields CASRTGWTTEAFF. The V call is TRBV5-8, the J call TRBJ1-1, with 7 bases identical to TRBD1. V was pared by 5 bases and J by 4 bases, with 5 bases of the junction left unmatched. The germline V gene has CDR1 SGHTS and CDR2 YDEGEE. This CDR3 contains 13 residues.

The chain has TRBV9 and TRBJ2-5, with D possibly being TRBD1 (6 bases). V was pared by 6 bases and J by 0 bases, with 12 bases between. The germline V gene has CDR1 SGDLS and CDR2 YYNGEE. CDR3 length: 14 amino acids. CDR3 sequence (DNA): TGTGCCAGCACTCGGACAGAGTACCAAGAGACCCAGTACTTC. This translates into CASTRTEYQETQYF.

The chain combines TRBV18 with TRBJ1-1, with D maybe TRBD1 (5 bases). This CDR3 is built from 16 residues. Germline V gives CDR1 KGHSH, CDR2 LQKENI. With 1 base removed from V and 2 bases from J, the gap between germline ends came to 14 bases. This CDR3 is CASSPRPRTTNTEAFF. CDR3 coding DNA: TGTGCCAGCTCACCACGCCCCCGGACAACAAACACTGAAGCTTTCTTT.

V gene TRBV7-9 combines with J gene TRBJ2-7; D is possibly TRBD1 (8 bases). CDR1 and CDR2 (germline): SEHNR, FQNEAQ (reference sequence). CDR3 size: 17 residues. Trimming removed 4 bases from V and 4 bases from J, with 23 bases in between. CDR3 loop: CASSSLQTGEGNYEQYF. As DNA, the CDR3 is TGTGCCAGCAGCTCCCTACAGACAGGGGAGGGAAATTACGAGCAGTACTTC. Using reference TRBV7-9 and TRBJ2-7 for the parts outside the CDR3, the full variable domain is DTGVSQNPRHKITKRGQNVTFRCDPISEHNRLYWYRQTLGQGPEFLTYFQNEAQLEKSRLLSDRFSAERPKGSFSTLEIQRTEQGDSAMYLCASSSLQTGEGNYEQYFGPGTRLTVT.

The gene calls are TRBV7-9 and TRBJ1-1, with D maybe TRBD1 (5 bases). The V and J ends lost 3 bases and 4 bases respectively, with 9 bases between them. CDR3 length equals 13 residues. The germline CDR1 and CDR2 sequences are SEHNR and FQNEAQ (reference sequence). CDR3 nucleotides: TGTGCCAGCAGCTTGGGGGTGGGCACTGAAGCTTTCTTT. Its translation is CASSLGVGTEAFF. Full variable domain (remainder filled in from reference TRBV7-9 and TRBJ1-1): DTGVSQNPRHKITKRGQNVTFRCDPISEHNRLYWYRQTLGQGPEFLTYFQNEAQLEKSRLLSDRFSAERPKGSFSTLEIQRTEQGDSAMYLCASSLGVGTEAFFGQGTRLTVV.

This rearrangement joins TRBV6-1 to TRBJ1-3; D perhaps matches TRBD1 (5 bases). V lost 3 bases and J lost 1, with 7 bases in between. Germline CDR1 reads MNHNS; CDR2 reads SASEGT. The CDR3 contains 14 residues. The DNA for the CDR3 is TGTGCCAGCAGTGAGCCAGGGTCTGGAAACACCATATATTTT. Protein product: CASSEPGSGNTIYF.

CDR3 sequence: CASSSMNTEAFF. In DNA, the CDR3 is TGTGCCAGCAGCTCCATGAACACTGAAGCTTTCTTT. V usage is TRBV7-2 and J usage is TRBJ1-1, with D hard to call. Trimming cost V 4 bases and J 0 bases, with 3 bases left between them. CDR3 size: 12 residues. Germline V lookup: CDR1 SGHTA, CDR2 FQGNSA.

The CDR3 spells CASSIVNTEAFF. The CDR3 DNA reads as TGTGCCAGTAGTATTGTGAACACTGAAGCTTTCTTT. The chain has TRBV19 and TRBJ1-1; D not certain. CDR3 length: 12 residues. Germline V gives CDR1 LNHDA, CDR2 SQIVND (reference sequence). Trimming removed 3 bases from V and 0 bases from J, with 2 bases in between.

V is TRBV30 and J is TRBJ1-2; 9 nucleotides match TRBD1. This CDR3 contains 14 residues. Germline V gene lookup returns CDR1 GTSNPN and CDR2 SVGIG (reference sequence). J gave up 0 bases and V 5 bases, and 4 bases lay outside the gene matches. CDR3 DNA sequence: TGTGCCTGGGAAGGGACAGGGTCTAACTATGGCTACACCTTC. Translated: CAWEGTGSNYGYTF.